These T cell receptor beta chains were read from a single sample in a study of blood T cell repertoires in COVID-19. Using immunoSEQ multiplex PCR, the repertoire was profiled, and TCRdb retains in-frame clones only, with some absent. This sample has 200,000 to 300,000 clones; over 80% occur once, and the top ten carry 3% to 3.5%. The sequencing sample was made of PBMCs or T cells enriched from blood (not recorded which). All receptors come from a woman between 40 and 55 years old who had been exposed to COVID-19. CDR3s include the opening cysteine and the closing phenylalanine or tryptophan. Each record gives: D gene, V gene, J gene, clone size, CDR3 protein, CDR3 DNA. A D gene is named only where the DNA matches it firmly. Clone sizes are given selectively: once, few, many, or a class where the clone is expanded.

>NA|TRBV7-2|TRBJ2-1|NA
CASSLESAKGNEQFF
TGTGCCAGCAGCTTAGAAAGCGCCAAAGGCAATGAGCAGTTCTTC
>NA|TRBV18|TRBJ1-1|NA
CASSPQEVNTEAFF
TGTGCCAGCTCACCACAGGAGGTTAACACTGAAGCTTTCTTT
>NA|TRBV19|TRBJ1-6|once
CASRGSNYSPLHF
TGTGCCAGTAGGGGCAGTAACTATTCACCCCTCCACTTT
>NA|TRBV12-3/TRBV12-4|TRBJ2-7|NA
CASSSQLEYEQYF
TGTGCCAGCAGCAGCCAGCTAGAATACGAGCAGTACTTC
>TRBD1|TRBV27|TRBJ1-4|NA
CASSPPPGTGVEKLFF
TGTGCCAGCAGTCCACCCCCAGGGACAGGGGTTGAAAAACTGTTTTTT
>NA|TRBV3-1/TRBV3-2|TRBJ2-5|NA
CASSQVKNRGRETQYF
TGTGCCAGCAGCCAAGTCAAGAATAGGGGTCGAGAGACCCAGTACTTC
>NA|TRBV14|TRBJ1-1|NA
CASSQLLNTEAFF
TGTGCCAGCAGCCAACTCCTGAACACTGAAGCTTTCTTT
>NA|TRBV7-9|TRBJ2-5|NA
CASSSSGAGETQYF
TGTGCCAGCAGCTCCTCCGGAGCGGGAGAGACCCAGTACTTC
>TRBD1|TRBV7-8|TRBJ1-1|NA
CASSLAPGQGRSDPEAFF
TGTGCCAGCAGCTTAGCCCCGGGACAGGGAAGGTCCGATCCTGAAGCTTTCTTT
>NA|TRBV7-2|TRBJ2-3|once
CASSSHRSDTQYF
TGTGCCAGCAGCTCTCACAGGTCAGATACGCAGTATTTT
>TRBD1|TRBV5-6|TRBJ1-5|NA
CASSLAGQSNQPQHF
TGTGCCAGCAGCTTGGCGGGACAGAGCAATCAGCCCCAGCATTTT
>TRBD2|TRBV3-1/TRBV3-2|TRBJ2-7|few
CASSQGLAGDSYEQYF
TGTGCCAGCAGCCAGGGTCTAGCGGGGGACTCCTACGAGCAGTACTTC
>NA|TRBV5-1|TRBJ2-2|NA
CASSWDTDTGELFF
TGTGCCAGCAGCTGGGACACCGACACCGGGGAGCTGTTTTTT
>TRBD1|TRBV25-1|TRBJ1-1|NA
CASSDPGQGAQSEAFF
TGTGCCAGCAGTGACCCGGGACAGGGGGCGCAAAGTGAAGCTTTCTTT
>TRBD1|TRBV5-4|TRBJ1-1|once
CASSAGTGNTEAFF
TGTGCCAGCAGCGCCGGGACAGGAAACACTGAAGCTTTCTTT
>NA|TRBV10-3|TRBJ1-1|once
CAIKVSGNEAFF
TGTGCCATCAAAGTGTCAGGGAATGAAGCTTTCTTT
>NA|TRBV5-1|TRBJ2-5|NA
CASSLIGGLQETQYF
TGCGCCAGCAGCTTGATCGGGGGGCTCCAAGAGACCCAGTACTTC
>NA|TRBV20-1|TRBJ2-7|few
CSARDPPVEYF
TGCAGTGCTAGAGATCCTCCGGTGGAGTACTTC
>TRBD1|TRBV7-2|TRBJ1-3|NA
CASSTDRAGNTIYF
TGTGCCAGCAGCACGGACAGGGCCGGAAACACCATATATTTT
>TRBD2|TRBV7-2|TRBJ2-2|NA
CASSSGLAGPVNTGELFF
TGTGCCAGCAGCTCTGGACTAGCGGGACCTGTGAACACCGGGGAGCTGTTTTTT
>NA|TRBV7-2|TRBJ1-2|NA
CASSLPPTANYGYTF
TGTGCCAGCAGCTTACCCCCTACCGCTAACTATGGCTACACCTTC
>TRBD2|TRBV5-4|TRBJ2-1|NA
CASRTGLPPNEQFF
TGTGCCAGCAGGACGGGACTACCTCCTAATGAGCAGTTCTTC